This T cell receptor beta chain was documented in a study of somatic mutations in cytotoxic T cells in rheumatoid arthritis (dated by TCRdb to the late 2010s). Concerning the study at large: Before any treatment started and right after they were diagnosed, patients gave peripheral blood samples (about 27 ml EDTA). Sorted V beta1+ cells also underwent TCRB sequencing, and some V beta antibody-stained T-cell populations were flow-sorted at nearly 100% purity on a FACSAria II or Sony SH800. For some 68 rheumatoid arthritis patients and 20 healthy controls, TCRB deep sequencing was carried out. The study asked whether expanded CD8+ T-cell clones in newly diagnosed, untreated rheumatoid arthritis carry somatic mutations, and used TCRB deep sequencing to characterize clonality. Median age was essentially the same in the patient group and the control group. The paper as a whole reports these results and caveats: There was no significant difference in CD8+ T-cell clonality between rheumatoid arthritis patients and age-matched healthy controls. In patients, CD8+ clonality rose with age (Spearman r=0.49), which was not the case in healthy controls. In about an eighth of the roughly 65 patients the largest CD8+ clone exceeded 20% of CD8+ cells, and several identical CD8+ TCRB sequences were shared between blood and synovial fluid. The antigen targets of the expanded CD8+ clones were unknown, and absence from virus-specific databases did not rule out viral specificity. The finding that TRBV07 was slightly underrepresented in patients was left unadjusted for multiple comparisons.

CD4+ and CD8+ cells were isolated by positive magnetic bead selection on an AutoMACS, and purity was checked by flow cytometry. After a first flow cytometry screen using a TCR V beta antibody panel, clonal expansions were characterized through TCRB deep sequencing of sorted CD8+ fractions. Ficoll-Paque PLUS density gradient separation was used to isolate peripheral blood mononuclear cells. DNA from CD4-enriched, CD8-enriched or PBMC samples was extracted using Nucleospin Tissue or Tissue XS kits and then quantified on a Qubit 2.0 fluorometer. CDR3 length: 14 amino acids, cysteine to phenylalanine. Only the CDR3 region is kept as DNA, spanning 42 bases read in frame from base 1. V is trimmed back by 4 bases and J by 1 base, and the junction contains 4 bases that no gene match accounts for. Sequences LNHNV (CDR1) and YYDKDF (CDR2) are obtained from the germline V gene (reference sequence). Notes on this clone: The antigen it recognizes is unknown. Per-nucleotide qualities are absent, and no much larger clonotype sits a single base away.

Genomic DNA underwent TCRB CDR3 sequencing using the immunoSEQ assay. The published analysis was carried out like this. Only a few patient CD8+ clones larger than 1% matched published virus-specific TCRB sequences when compared against them. The analyses included only productive TCRB rearrangements. Clonality was calculated as a Shannon entropy-based productive clonality index, and a clone was defined by a unique TCRB CDR3 sequence. To calculate repertoire overlap between two samples, the template counts of each clone were considered relative to each sample's total templates. V-gene usage measured by flow cytometry correlated with TCRB sequencing V-gene usage, with a Spearman r of 0.5 to 0.65. What TCRdb holds here is the immuneACCESS table cut down to in-frame rearrangements. Part of the clones is not present; checked against another copy, under half of the missing clones reflect an unresolved V gene, and the others are unexplained. The DNA was the basis for D and trimming; V, J and clone size are from that table. A total of some 18,000 clones appear in this sample, about 81% of them only once. The top ten clones comprise about 14% of the sample.

The sequence was obtained from an adult with rheumatoid arthritis. The specimen sequenced was CD8+ T cells sorted from blood. The sequence joins TRBV15 to TRBJ2-7; 7 of the junction bases match TRBD2. Read as DNA, the sequence is TGTGCCACCAGCAACAGCGGGGTTTCCTACGAGCAGTACTTC. Its amino acids are CATSNSGVSYEQYF.